The 23 T cell receptor beta chains given below trace back to one sample, sequenced in a study of CD8+ T cells in alopecia areata. cDNA reverse transcribed from extracted RNA served as the sequencing template. Data came from immunoSEQ multiplex PCR; TCRdb stores just in-frame clones and leaves some out. The repertoire holds 90,000 to 120,000 clones, with almost 60% as singletons. The sample was CD8+ T cells sorted from blood. These receptors were collected from a human donor in good health.

The chain has TRBV10-1 and TRBJ2-3, with 7 bases lining up with TRBD1. The CDR3 covers 15 residues. The germline V gene has CDR1 WNHNN and CDR2 SYGVQD (reference sequence). V shed 2 bases and J 2 bases; nucleotides not matched to a gene: 4. The DNA of the CDR3 is TGCGCCAGCAGTGAGCCGGGACAGTTCACAGATACGCAGTATTTT. Translating gives CASSEPGQFTDTQYF.

The chain couples TRBV5-4 to TRBJ1-1, with D perhaps TRBD1 (6 bases). Looked up from germline, CDR1 is SGHNT and CDR2 is YYREEE (reference sequence). Trimming shortened V by 2 bases and J by 0 bases, and 14 bases separated the two germline ends. This CDR3 has 16 residues. CDR3 DNA: TGTGCCAGCAGCTTCGGACAGACCCTCATGAACACTGAAGCTTTCTTT. This codes for CASSFGQTLMNTEAFF.

The rearrangement uses TRBV19 and TRBJ2-1; D could derive from TRBD1 or TRBD2 (5 bases each). V lost 3 bases and J lost 6, with 9 bases in between. The CDR3 has 13 residues. Per the germline V gene, CDR1 is LNHDA and CDR2 is SQIVND (reference sequence). The CDR3 DNA is TGTGCCAGTAGTATGGGGGATGGCAATGAGCAGTTCTTC. This codes for CASSMGDGNEQFF.

The rearrangement joins TRBV5-1 to TRBJ2-1, with TRBD1 matching over 10 bases. V was clipped by 0 bases and J by 8 bases; unmatched bases: 5. Germline V gene sequence: CDR1 SGHRS, CDR2 YFSETQ. The CDR3 length is 15 residues. CDR3 region: CASSLVDRGQDEQFF. The CDR3 coding sequence is TGCGCCAGCAGCTTGGTTGACAGGGGGCAGGATGAGCAGTTCTTC.

This clone was seen more than once but under ten times. The chain links TRBV28 to TRBJ1-5; D uncertain. The CDR3 totals 13 residues. The V gene's germline CDR1 is MDHEN and CDR2 SYDVKM. Trimming stripped 3 bases from V and 7 bases from J, with 10 bases between. The CDR3 sequence: CASSLVSHQPQHF. The CDR3, as DNA: TGTGCCAGCAGTTTGGTCTCCCACCAGCCCCAGCATTTT.

The chain combines TRBV4-1 with TRBJ2-5, with D possibly matching TRBD2 (5 bases). V was pared by 2 bases and J by 0 bases, with 7 bases between. The CDR3 runs to 14 residues. Germline V gene sequence: CDR1 MGHRA, CDR2 YSYEKL. Written as DNA, the CDR3 is TGCGCCAGCAGCCAATACGGGAACCAAGAGACCCAGTACTTC. It encodes CASSQYGNQETQYF.

Notes on this clone: The same CDR3 arises from other DNA sequences in this sample as well. J is TRBJ2-7 and V is TRBV11-2; the D gene is possibly TRBD2 (5 bases). Per the germline V gene, CDR1 is SGHAT and CDR2 is FQNNGV. V was shortened by 1 base and J by 4 bases, with 8 bases between the two germline ends. This CDR3 region has 13 residues. CDR3 sequence (DNA): TGTGCCAGCAGCTTAGGTCGAGGGTACGAGCAGTACTTC. This gives the protein CASSLGRGYEQYF.

This clone was observed at least ten times. This chain uses TRBV7-8 with TRBJ1-2, with D tentatively TRBD1 (5 bases). V dropped 0 bases and J dropped 5 bases, with 13 bases sitting between them. Germline CDR1 and CDR2: SGHVS and FQNEAQ. The length of the CDR3 is 15 residues. The CDR3 loop is CASSLASGRGYGYTF. DNA of the CDR3: TGTGCCAGCAGCTTAGCGTCGGGGCGGGGGTATGGCTACACCTTC.

CDR3 nucleotides: TGCGCCAGCAGCCAAGAAGGGGGAACTGAAGCTTTCTTT. It specifies CASSQEGGTEAFF. The chain has TRBV4-1 and TRBJ1-1, with a possible D match to TRBD1 (6 bases). The V end lost 0 bases, the J end lost 5 bases, and 7 bases lay between the germline ends. The germline CDR1 and CDR2 sequences are MGHRA and YSYEKL. The CDR3 has 13 residues.

The V and J genes are TRBV27 and TRBJ2-7; 11 nucleotides line up with TRBD2. V trimming: 5 bases; J trimming: 0 bases; junction bases outside the gene matches: 12. The CDR3 contains 18 residues. Germline V gene data show CDR1 as MNHEY and CDR2 as SMNVEV (reference sequence). Here the CDR3 reads CASSQSGLAEPNSYEQYF. The CDR3 DNA follows: TGTGCCAGCAGTCAGTCGGGACTAGCGGAGCCCAACTCCTACGAGCAGTACTTC.

This clone showed up just a few times. The sample carries other DNA sequences with the same CDR3. The chain is built from TRBV4-3 and TRBJ1-3, with 9 bases matching TRBD1. The germline V gene has CDR1 LGHNA and CDR2 YSLEER. V lost 0 bases, J lost 7 bases, and 7 bases stayed unmatched. There are 16 residues in the CDR3. CDR3 bases: TGCGCCAGCAGCCAAGATCGGGGACAGGGAGGGAACACCATATATTTT. It yields the protein CASSQDRGQGGNTIYF.

The chain links TRBV5-1 to TRBJ2-2; D not certain. The V gene's germline CDR1 is SGHRS and CDR2 YFSETQ. The length of the CDR3 is 16 residues. V lost 4 bases and J 1 base, leaving 14 bases between the germline ends. In DNA, the CDR3 is TGCGCCAGCAGCCCTGAGATTATCCTGAACACCGGGGAGCTGTTTTTT. Its protein is CASSPEIILNTGELFF. Looking up the rest from reference TRBV5-1 and TRBJ2-2 gives the full variable domain: KAGVTQTPRYLIKTRGQQVTLSCSPISGHRSVSWYQQTPGQGLQFLFEYFSETQRNKGNFPGRFSGRQFSNSRSEMNVSTLELGDSALYLCASSPEIILNTGELFFGEGSRLTVL.

This clone was detected only a few times. This rearrangement joins TRBV11-2 to TRBJ1-2; a possible D gene is TRBD1 (5 bases). The germline V gene encodes CDR1 SGHAT and CDR2 FQNNGV. CDR3 size: 14 residues. V shed 5 bases and J shed 4 bases, with 14 bases lying between them. The CDR3 nucleotides are TGTGCCAGCAGCCTGGGGGGACGGAGCTATGGCTACACCTTC. It specifies CASSLGGRSYGYTF.

This chain links TRBV2 with TRBJ2-1, with TRBD1 as a possible D gene (6 bases). Trimming shortened V by 1 base and J by 4 bases, and 14 bases separated the two germline ends. CDR1 SNHLY and CDR2 FYNNEI come from the germline V gene. The CDR3 runs 16 residues. CDR3 loop: CASSEEAQGSYNEQFF. The CDR3, as DNA: TGTGCCAGCAGTGAAGAAGCACAGGGAAGTTACAATGAGCAGTTCTTC.

The J gene is TRBJ2-7, the V gene TRBV4-1, with D perhaps matching TRBD1 or TRBD2 (5 bases each). Deletions cut 3 bases from V and 3 bases from J, with 9 bases between. Germline CDR1 and CDR2: MGHRA and YSYEKL. This CDR3 contains 13 residues. This CDR3 reads CASSHRDGYEQYF. The CDR3 region has the DNA TGCGCCAGCAGCCACCGGGACGGCTACGAGCAGTACTTC.

The chain has TRBV20-1 and TRBJ1-2; D ambiguous. This CDR3 is built from 9 residues. V gave up 0 bases and J gave up 7 bases, with 0 bases separating them. The germline V gene has CDR1 DFQATT and CDR2 SNEGSKA (reference sequence). This CDR3 is CSARDGYTF. In nucleotides, the CDR3 is TGCAGTGCTAGAGATGGCTACACCTTC.

There are a few counts of this clone. The chain recombines TRBV29-1 with TRBJ2-1; the D gene is possibly TRBD1 (6 bases). Germline-derived CDR1 and CDR2 are SQVTM and ANQGSEA. V was trimmed by 7 bases and J by 4 bases, leaving 20 bases between them. The CDR3 runs 15 residues. DNA for the CDR3: TGCAGCGGGACAGTTCCCCCCAACCGTTACAATGAGCAGTTCTTC. This codes for CSGTVPPNRYNEQFF.

The rearrangement links TRBV7-8 to TRBJ2-7, with D perhaps matching TRBD1 (6 bases). V was cut by 4 bases and J by 3 bases, with 13 bases left in between. The CDR3 runs to 14 residues. The germline V gene encodes CDR1 SGHVS and CDR2 FQNEAQ. The CDR3 sequence: CASSSDRSYYEQYF. The CDR3 DNA sequence: TGTGCCAGCAGCTCCGACAGGAGCTACTACGAGCAGTACTTC.

This rearrangement joins TRBV28 to TRBJ2-5; D uncertain. The V gene's germline CDR1 is MDHEN and CDR2 SYDVKM. V was clipped by 6 bases and J by 1 base, with 9 bases between them. There are 13 residues in the CDR3. The CDR3 bases are TGTGCCAGCAGCACTAACCTCCAAGAGACCCAGTACTTC. Translating it yields CASSTNLQETQYF.

The gene calls are TRBV9 and TRBJ2-7, with 8 nucleotides matching TRBD2. The CDR3 extends over 13 amino acids. Germline lookup yields CDR1 SGDLS and CDR2 YYNGEE. Trimming at V came to 3 bases and at J to 6 bases, leaving 5 bases not matched to a gene. As DNA, the CDR3 is TGTGCCAGCAGCGGGCTCCGGGAGGGCGAGCAGTACTTC. Protein sequence: CASSGLREGEQYF.

The genes are TRBV27 and TRBJ1-1; D is possibly TRBD1 (5 bases). This CDR3 spans 13 amino acids. CDR1 is MNHEY and CDR2 is SMNVEV in the germline V gene (reference sequence). Trimming cost V 7 bases and J 6 bases, with 15 bases left between them. The CDR3 protein is CASKNGGSPEAFF. The CDR3 DNA reads TGTGCCAGCAAGAATGGGGGGTCCCCTGAAGCTTTCTTT.

This chain links TRBV7-9 with TRBJ2-5, with D tentatively TRBD2 (5 bases). The germline CDR1 and CDR2 sequences are SEHNR and FQNEAQ (reference sequence). The CDR3 spans 14 residues. Trimming pared 1 base from V and 2 bases from J, leaving 8 bases between. As DNA, the CDR3 is TGTGCCAGCAGCTTAGGACCGGGGCAAGAGACCCAGTACTTC. As protein: CASSLGPGQETQYF.

The rearrangement joins TRBV13 to TRBJ2-4; D may be TRBD1 (7 bases). V lost 2 bases to trimming and J lost 7 bases, with 15 bases between them. The CDR3 is 15 amino acids. Germline CDR1 PRHDT, CDR2 FYEKMQ (reference sequence). This CDR3 reads CASSLKAGGRNIQYF. DNA of the CDR3: TGTGCCAGCAGCTTAAAGGCAGGGGGGAGGAACATTCAGTACTTC. The full variable domain, with the rest looked up from reference TRBV13 and TRBJ2-4, is AAGVIQSPRHLIKEKRETATLKCYPIPRHDTVYWYQQGPGQDPQFLISFYEKMQSDKGSIPDRFSAQQFSDYHSELNMSSLELGDSALYFCASSLKAGGRNIQYFGAGTRLSVL.